These 24 T cell receptor beta chains came from one sample sequenced in a study of control samples from healthy donors and cancer patients. This table comes from immunoSEQ multiplex PCR, and its TCRdb copy is limited to in-frame clones, with some not included. The data show roughly 50,000 clones, with 95% to 96% seen just once and approximately 1.9% held by the top ten. The specimen sequenced was blood. Source of these receptors: a woman under 40 in good health.

The chain is built from TRBV10-3 and TRBJ1-2; D is unclear. Germline-derived CDR1 and CDR2 are ENHRY and SYGVKD. Trimming removed 3 bases from V and 4 bases from J, with 9 bases in between. This CDR3 comprises 13 residues. The CDR3, as DNA: TGTGCCATCAGTGATGAGGGTAGCTATGGCTACACCTTC. Translated: CAISDEGSYGYTF.

The chain combines TRBV28 with TRBJ2-1; D might be TRBD1 (6 bases). Trimming pared 6 bases from V and 9 bases from J, leaving 21 bases between. The CDR3 contains 15 residues. Germline V gene lookup returns CDR1 MDHEN and CDR2 SYDVKM. CDR3 region: CASSLPGHGIGEQFF. CDR3 bases: TGTGCCAGCAGCCTTCCGGGACACGGAATTGGTGAGCAGTTCTTC.

V usage is TRBV5-6 and J usage is TRBJ1-4; weak D call: TRBD1 (6 bases). Trimming shortened V by 3 bases and J by 3 bases, and 15 bases separated the two germline ends. CDR1 is SGHDT, CDR2 YYEEEE, per germline. This CDR3 has 16 residues. CDR3 sequence (DNA): TGTGCCAGCAGCTATACTACAGGGAGGTCTAATGAAAAACTGTTTTTT. Protein: CASSYTTGRSNEKLFF.

The chain joins TRBV19 to TRBJ1-2, with D maybe TRBD1 (6 bases). Germline V CDR1 and CDR2: LNHDA, SQIVND (reference sequence). The CDR3 spans 14 residues. V was pared by 6 bases and J by 4 bases, with 15 bases between. CDR3 amino acids: CASREVGQLYGYTF. Written as DNA, the CDR3 is TGTGCCAGTAGGGAGGTTGGACAGCTCTATGGCTACACCTTC.

The chain couples TRBV28 to TRBJ2-7; no clear D. Trimming stripped 3 bases from V and 4 bases from J, with 10 bases between. The CDR3 contains 13 residues. The germline V gene has CDR1 MDHEN and CDR2 SYDVKM. For the CDR3, the DNA is TGTGCCAGCAGTTTTGGCCAGTATTACGAGCAGTACTTC. Protein: CASSFGQYYEQYF. The entire variable domain, with the rest obtained from reference TRBV28 and TRBJ2-7, is as follows: DVKVTQSSRYLVKRTGEKVFLECVQDMDHENMFWYRQDPGLGLRLIYFSYDVKMKEKGDIPEGYSVSREKKERFSLILESASTNQTSMYLCASSFGQYYEQYFGPGTRLTVT.

This chain uses TRBV6-5 with TRBJ2-3; D gene ambiguous. CDR3 size: 13 residues. Trimming took off 2 bases at V and 7 bases at J, with 10 bases between the two ends. The germline gives CDR1 MNHEY, CDR2 SVGAGI. The DNA for the CDR3 is TGTGCCAGCAGTTACCCGGGCAGGCATACGCAGTATTTT. Residues: CASSYPGRHTQYF.

The rearrangement links TRBV29-1 to TRBJ2-5; 10 bases fit TRBD2. V shed 4 bases and J 2 bases; nucleotides not matched to a gene: 1. Germline CDR1 reads SQVTM; CDR2 reads ANQGSEA. This CDR3 is 13 amino acids long. The CDR3 nucleotides read TGCAGCGTTGTGACTAGCGGGCAAGAGACCCAGTACTTC. Amino acid sequence: CSVVTSGQETQYF. The full variable domain, completed using reference TRBV29-1 and TRBJ2-5, is SAVISQKPSRDICQRGTSLTIQCQVDSQVTMMFWYRQQPGQSLTLIATANQGSEATYESGFVIDKFPISRPNLTFSTLTVSNMSPEDSSIYLCSVVTSGQETQYFGPGTRLLVL.

V usage is TRBV5-1 and J usage is TRBJ1-4; TRBD1 is a possible D gene (5 bases). CDR3 size: 13 residues. Trimming took 1 base from V and 6 from J, leaving 7 bases between them. Germline CDR1 reads SGHRS; CDR2 reads YFSETQ. CDR3 DNA sequence: TGCGCCAGCAGCTTGCCGGGGGATGAAAAACTGTTTTTT. This gives the protein CASSLPGDEKLFF.

V gene TRBV28 combines with J gene TRBJ2-1; TRBD2 agrees at 13 bases. This CDR3 region has 17 residues. With 6 bases clipped from V and 0 bases from J, the junction kept 5 bases outside the gene matches. In germline, CDR1 is MDHEN, CDR2 SYDVKM. The CDR3 spells CASRPRTSGSSYNEQFF. DNA for the CDR3: TGTGCCAGCAGACCCAGGACTAGCGGGAGCTCCTACAATGAGCAGTTCTTC. Using reference TRBV28 and TRBJ2-1 for the parts outside the CDR3, the full variable domain is DVKVTQSSRYLVKRTGEKVFLECVQDMDHENMFWYRQDPGLGLRLIYFSYDVKMKEKGDIPEGYSVSREKKERFSLILESASTNQTSMYLCASRPRTSGSSYNEQFFGPGTRLTVL.

The table lists this clone with a count of one. The chain recombines TRBV7-2 with TRBJ2-7; D is ambiguous. The CDR3 loop spans 13 amino acids. Germline assignment: CDR1 SGHTA and CDR2 FQGNSA. V gave up 1 base and J gave up 9 bases, with 13 bases separating them. CDR3 DNA: TGTGCCAGCAGCTTAGGGTTGCGCATGGGGCAGTACTTC. Translation gives CASSLGLRMGQYF. The full variable domain, completed using reference TRBV7-2 and TRBJ2-7, is GAGVSQSPSNKVTEKGKDVELRCDPISGHTALYWYRQSLGQGLEFLIYFQGNSAPDKSGLPSDRFSAERTGGSVSTLTIQRTQQEDSAVYLCASSLGLRMGQYFGPGTRLTVT.

The rearrangement links TRBV7-9 to TRBJ2-3; maybe TRBD1 (5 bases). Germline CDR1 SEHNR, CDR2 FQNEAQ (reference sequence). V dropped 5 bases and J dropped 0 bases, with 18 bases sitting between them. The CDR3 extends over 17 amino acids. The CDR3 protein is CASSTPPGNSSTDTQYF. The CDR3 nucleotides read TGTGCCAGCAGCACACCCCCAGGGAACTCTAGCACAGATACGCAGTATTTT.

The chain recombines TRBV5-1 with TRBJ1-2; no reliable D call. V lost 0 bases, J lost 0 bases, and 9 bases lay in between. The germline gives CDR1 SGHRS, CDR2 YFSETQ. CDR3 length: 15 amino acids. The CDR3 loop reads CASSLDYSTNYGYTF. CDR3 bases: TGCGCCAGCAGCTTGGATTACAGTACTAACTATGGCTACACCTTC.

In this sample, this clone turned up once. The gene calls are TRBV18 and TRBJ2-1; 11 positions match TRBD2. The trim removed 3 bases at V and 6 bases at J, leaving 4 bases unmatched. The CDR3 sequence is 15 residues long. CDR1 KGHSH and CDR2 LQKENI come from the germline V gene. The CDR3 coding sequence is TGTGCCAGCTCACCTGGACTAGCGGGTATCAATGAGCAGTTCTTC. This codes for CASSPGLAGINEQFF.

This chain uses TRBV29-1 with TRBJ2-1; the D gene is possibly TRBD2 (6 bases). The germline CDR1 and CDR2 sequences are SQVTM and ANQGSEA. The V end lost 7 bases, the J end lost 0 bases, and 10 bases lay between the germline ends. The length of the CDR3 is 13 residues. Here the CDR3 reads CSAAGSSYNEQFF. The CDR3 bases are TGCAGCGCCGCCGGGAGCTCCTACAATGAGCAGTTCTTC.

The CDR3 DNA reads TGTGCCAGCAGTGACCCGGGACAGGGATTTTACGAGCAGTACTTC. It translates to CASSDPGQGFYEQYF. This sequence joins TRBV2 and TRBJ2-7; 9 bases map to TRBD1. The CDR3 loop spans 15 amino acids. Trimming at V came to 3 bases and at J to 4 bases, leaving 7 bases not matched to a gene. Germline values: CDR1 SNHLY, CDR2 FYNNEI.

The J gene is TRBJ2-3, the V gene TRBV6-6; D possibly uses TRBD1 or TRBD2 (5 bases each). The CDR3 runs 15 residues. Germline CDR1 is MNHNY and CDR2 is SVGAGI (reference sequence). Trimming removed 6 bases from V and 2 bases from J, with 15 bases in between. CDR3 sequence: CASSPRDGFTDTQYF. The CDR3 region has the DNA TGTGCCAGCAGCCCCCGGGACGGCTTCACAGATACGCAGTATTTT.

J is TRBJ2-5 and V is TRBV11-2; 9 bases map to TRBD1. V was clipped by 3 bases and J by 5 bases; unmatched bases: 13. The CDR3 loop spans 17 amino acids. Germline CDR1 is SGHAT and CDR2 is FQNNGV. CDR3 amino acids: CASSLWTGDPSRETQYF. Written as DNA, the CDR3 is TGTGCCAGCAGCTTGTGGACAGGGGACCCCTCCAGGGAGACCCAGTACTTC.

A remark on this clone: The junction and the germline gene differ at one end; a read error may be behind it. The chain carries TRBV27 and TRBJ2-1; possible D gene TRBD2, 6 bases. Germline CDR1 is MNHEY and CDR2 is SMNVEV (reference sequence). CDR3 size: 14 residues. The CDR3 protein is CASSLTQLANDQFF. CDR3 nucleotide sequence: TGTGCCAGCAGTTTAACCCAACTAGCCAATGATCAGTTCTTC.

The chain joins TRBV6-1 to TRBJ2-7; no clear D gene. This CDR3 has 13 residues. Germline CDR1 reads MNHNS; CDR2 reads SASEGT. Trimming shortened V by 2 bases and J by 0 bases, and 5 bases separated the two germline ends. The CDR3 is CASSELTSYEQYF. The CDR3 DNA reads as TGTGCCAGCAGTGAACTGACCTCCTACGAGCAGTACTTC.

This chain joins TRBV11-3 and TRBJ2-3; D uncertain. Germline values: CDR1 SGHNT, CDR2 YENEEA. The CDR3 spans 13 residues. Trimming removed 1 base at V and 8 bases at J, with 10 bases between. The CDR3, as DNA: TGTGCCAGCAGCTTAGTAGCAGGCGGTACGCAGTATTTT. Amino acid sequence: CASSLVAGGTQYF.

V gene TRBV28 combines with J gene TRBJ2-3, with D tentatively TRBD1 or TRBD2 (5 bases each). CDR1 and CDR2 (germline): MDHEN, SYDVKM. CDR3 length: 16 residues. Trimming removed 6 bases at V and 2 bases at J, with 18 bases between. The chain's CDR3 is CASSPTSGTTTDTQYF. Here the CDR3 DNA reads TGTGCCAGCAGCCCCACCTCCGGGACCACCACAGATACGCAGTATTTT.

The rearrangement joins TRBV7-9 to TRBJ1-3; D is uncertain. The CDR3 extends over 17 amino acids. Trimming left V 5 bases short and J 0 bases short, with 17 bases between. Germline V gene data show CDR1 as SEHNR and CDR2 as FQNEAQ (reference sequence). The CDR3 protein is CASSKLARANSGNTIYF. The CDR3 nucleotides are TGTGCCAGCAGCAAACTGGCCCGGGCCAACTCTGGAAACACCATATATTTT.

In this sample, this clone turned up a few times. The CDR3 sequence: CASSKTGAGTGELFF. CDR3 sequence (DNA): TGTGCCAGCAGCAAGACAGGGGCGGGGACCGGGGAGCTGTTTTTT. The rearrangement links TRBV6-5 to TRBJ2-2, with TRBD1 identical over 8 bases. CDR1 and CDR2 (germline): MNHEY, SVGAGI. J was trimmed by 5 bases and V by 6 bases; bases with no gene match: 8. CDR3 length: 15 amino acids.

The gene calls are TRBV7-8 and TRBJ2-3; 9 positions match TRBD2. This CDR3 has 20 amino acids. J was trimmed by 6 bases and V by 2 bases; bases with no gene match: 21. Germline V gives CDR1 SGHVS, CDR2 FQNEAQ. The CDR3 loop is CASSLIGSLAGNRATDTQYF. CDR3 in DNA: TGTGCCAGCAGCTTAATAGGATCTCTAGCGGGAAATCGGGCCACGGATACGCAGTATTTT.